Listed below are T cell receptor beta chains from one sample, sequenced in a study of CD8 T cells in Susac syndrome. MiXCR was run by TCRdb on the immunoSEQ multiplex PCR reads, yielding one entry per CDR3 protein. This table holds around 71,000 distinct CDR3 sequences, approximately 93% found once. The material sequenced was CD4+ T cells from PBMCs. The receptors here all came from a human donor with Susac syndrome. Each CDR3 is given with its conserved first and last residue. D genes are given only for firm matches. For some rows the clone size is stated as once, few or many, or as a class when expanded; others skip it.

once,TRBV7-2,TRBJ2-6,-,TGTGCCAGCAGCTTGATAAGGGGTCGAAGGGCTGGGGCCAACGTCCTGACTTTC,CASSLIRGRRAGANVLTF
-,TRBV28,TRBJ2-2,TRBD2,TGTGCCAGCAGGGGACTAGCGGGGGCGAGAGCCGGGGAGCTGTTTTTT,CASRGLAGARAGELFF
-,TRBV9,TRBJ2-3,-,TGTGCCAGCAGCTGGGGGGAGTTCGATACGCAGTATTTT,CASSWGEFDTQYF
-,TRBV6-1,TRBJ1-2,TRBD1,TGTGCCAGCAGAAGGACAGGCGTCGATGGCTACACCTTC,CASRRTGVDGYTF
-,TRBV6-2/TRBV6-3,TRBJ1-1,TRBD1,TGTGCCAGCAGTTGGGGACAGGGCGGAACGGGGCCCTTT,CASSWGQGGTGPF
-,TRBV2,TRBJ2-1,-,TGTGCCAGCACTGGGGTTGAGCAGTTCTTC,CASTGVEQFF
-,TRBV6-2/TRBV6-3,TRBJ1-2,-,TGTGCCAGCAGATCGACAGGTCGGAACTATGGCTACACCTTC,CASRSTGRNYGYTF
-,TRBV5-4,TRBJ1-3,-,TGTGCCAGCAGCTTGCGGGGGGGACCTCTGGACACCATATATTTT,CASSLRGGPLDTIYF
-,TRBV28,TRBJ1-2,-,TGTGCCAGCAGCGGCGGAGGAGTCTATGGCTACACCTTC,CASSGGGVYGYTF
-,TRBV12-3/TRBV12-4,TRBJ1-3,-,TGTGCCAGCAGTGGTTCTGGAAACACCATATATTTT,CASSGSGNTIYF
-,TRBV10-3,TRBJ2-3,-,TGTGCCATCAGTGAGGCGTCAGCTGGCACAGATACGCAGTATTTT,CAISEASAGTDTQYF
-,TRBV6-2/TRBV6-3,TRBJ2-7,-,TGTGCCAGCAGTGAACAGGGCTACGAGCAGTACTTC,CASSEQGYEQYF
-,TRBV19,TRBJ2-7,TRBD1,TGTGCCAGTAGTAAGGACAGGGGAGTCTACGAGCAGTACTTC,CASSKDRGVYEQYF
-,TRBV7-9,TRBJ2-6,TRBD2,TGTGCCAGCAGCTTAGGGGGAGGGCTCCCTTCTGGGGCCAACGTCCTGACTTTC,CASSLGGGLPSGANVLTF
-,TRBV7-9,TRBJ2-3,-,TGTGCCAGCAGCCCCGGACTTGGGGCTTGGGGCACAGATACGCAGTATTTT,CASSPGLGAWGTDTQYF
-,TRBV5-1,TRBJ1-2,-,TGCGCCAGCAGCTTGGTTCCGGGACATCGGAAGGGCTACACCTTC,CASSLVPGHRKGYTF
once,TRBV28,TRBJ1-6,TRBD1,TGTGCCAGCAGACCTGACAGGGGTCCCGATTATAATTCACCCCTCCACTTT,CASRPDRGPDYNSPLHF
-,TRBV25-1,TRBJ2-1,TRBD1,TGTGCCAGCAGTAGGCAGGGGGCTGAGCAGTTCTTC,CASSRQGAEQFF
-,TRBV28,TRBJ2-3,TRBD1,TGTGCCAGCTCGGGACAGACAGATACGCAGTATTTT,CASSGQTDTQYF
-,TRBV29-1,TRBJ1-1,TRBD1,TGCAGCCACCACTACCGGGACAGGGACGGCACTGAAGCTTTCTTT,CSHHYRDRDGTEAFF
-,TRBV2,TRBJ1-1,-,TGTGCCAGCACCCCCCCCCAGTTCAGTGAAGCTTTCTTT,CASTPPQFSEAFF
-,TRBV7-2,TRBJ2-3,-,TGTGCCAGCAGTTCAACCGGACATAGCACAGATACGCAGTATTTT,CASSSTGHSTDTQYF
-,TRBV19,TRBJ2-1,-,TGTGCCAGTAGTATGCCAGGGATGAGCTCCTACAATGAGCAGTTCTTC,CASSMPGMSSYNEQFF
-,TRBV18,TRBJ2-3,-,TGTGCCAGCTCGCTGGGGGACAGCACAGATACGCAGTATTTT,CASSLGDSTDTQYF